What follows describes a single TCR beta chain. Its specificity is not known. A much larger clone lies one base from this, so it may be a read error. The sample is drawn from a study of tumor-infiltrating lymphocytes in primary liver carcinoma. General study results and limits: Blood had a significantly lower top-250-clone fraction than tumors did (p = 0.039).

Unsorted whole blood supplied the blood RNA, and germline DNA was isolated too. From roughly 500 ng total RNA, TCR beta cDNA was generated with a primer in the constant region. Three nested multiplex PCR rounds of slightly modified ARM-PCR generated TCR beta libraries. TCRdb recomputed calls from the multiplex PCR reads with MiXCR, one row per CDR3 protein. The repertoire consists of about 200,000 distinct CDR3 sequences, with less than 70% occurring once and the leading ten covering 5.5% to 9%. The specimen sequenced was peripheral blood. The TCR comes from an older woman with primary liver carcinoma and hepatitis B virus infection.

Written as DNA, the CDR3 is TGTGCCAGCAGCCAAGCCGTAGGGACTCACTCCTACAATGAGCAGTTCTTC. Protein sequence: CASSQAVGTHSYNEQFF. This chain links TRBV4-2 with TRBJ2-1; D is perhaps TRBD2 (6 bases). The CDR3 is made up of 17 amino acids. CDR1 is LGHNA, CDR2 YNFKEQ, per germline. The V gene lost 1 base and the J gene lost 0 bases, with 13 bases spanning the gap.